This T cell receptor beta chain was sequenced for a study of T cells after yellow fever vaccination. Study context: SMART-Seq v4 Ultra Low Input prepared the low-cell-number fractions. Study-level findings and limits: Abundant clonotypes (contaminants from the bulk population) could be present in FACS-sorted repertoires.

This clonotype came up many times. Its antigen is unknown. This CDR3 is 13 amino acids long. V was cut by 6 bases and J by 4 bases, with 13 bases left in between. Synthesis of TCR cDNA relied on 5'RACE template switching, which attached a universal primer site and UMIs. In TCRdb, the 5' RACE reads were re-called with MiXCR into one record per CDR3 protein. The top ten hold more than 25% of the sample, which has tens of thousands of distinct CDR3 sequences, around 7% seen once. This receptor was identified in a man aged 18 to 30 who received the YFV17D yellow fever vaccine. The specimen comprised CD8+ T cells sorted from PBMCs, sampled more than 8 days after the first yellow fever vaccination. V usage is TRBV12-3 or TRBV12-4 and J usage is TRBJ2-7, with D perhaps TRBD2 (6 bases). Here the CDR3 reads CASRVTSRYEQYF. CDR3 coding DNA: TGTGCCAGCAGGGTGACTAGTAGGTACGAGCAGTACTTC.